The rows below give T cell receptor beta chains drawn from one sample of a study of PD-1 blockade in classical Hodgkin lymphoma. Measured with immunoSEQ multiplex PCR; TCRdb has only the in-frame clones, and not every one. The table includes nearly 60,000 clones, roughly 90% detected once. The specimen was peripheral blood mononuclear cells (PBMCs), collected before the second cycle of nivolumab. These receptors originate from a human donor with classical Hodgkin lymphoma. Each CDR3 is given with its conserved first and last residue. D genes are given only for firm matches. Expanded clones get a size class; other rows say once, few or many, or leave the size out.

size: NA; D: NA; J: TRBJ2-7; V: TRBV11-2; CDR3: CASSFLGEQYF; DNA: TGTGCCAGCAGCTTCTTGGGTGAGCAGTACTTC
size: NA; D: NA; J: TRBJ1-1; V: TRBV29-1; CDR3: CSVARQGTEAFF; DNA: TGCAGCGTGGCACGGCAGGGCACTGAAGCTTTCTTT
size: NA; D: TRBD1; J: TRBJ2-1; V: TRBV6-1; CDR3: CASGQTGGLGALQFF; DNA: TGTGCCAGCGGCCAGACAGGGGGTCTCGGCGCCCTGCAGTTCTTC
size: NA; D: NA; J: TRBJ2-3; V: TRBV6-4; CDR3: CASSPGGTDTQYF; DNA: TGTGCCAGCAGTCCCGGGGGAACAGATACGCAGTATTTT
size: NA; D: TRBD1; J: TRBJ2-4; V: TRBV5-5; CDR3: CASSWTGEKNIQYF; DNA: TGTGCCAGCAGCTGGACAGGGGAGAAAAACATTCAGTACTTC
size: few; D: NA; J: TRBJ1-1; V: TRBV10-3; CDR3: CAISEEGHTEAFF; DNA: TGTGCCATCAGTGAAGAAGGGCACACTGAAGCTTTCTTT
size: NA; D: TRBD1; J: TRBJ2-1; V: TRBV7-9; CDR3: CASSFRDREYNEQFF; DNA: TGTGCCAGCAGCTTCCGGGACAGAGAATACAATGAGCAGTTCTTC
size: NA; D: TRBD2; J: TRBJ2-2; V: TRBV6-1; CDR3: CASSESGGGNTGELFF; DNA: TGTGCCAGCAGTGAAAGCGGCGGGGGGAACACCGGGGAGCTGTTTTTT
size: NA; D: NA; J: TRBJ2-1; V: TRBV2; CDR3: CASSLGLGAYNEQFF; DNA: TGTGCCAGCAGCCTAGGGTTAGGCGCCTACAATGAGCAGTTCTTC
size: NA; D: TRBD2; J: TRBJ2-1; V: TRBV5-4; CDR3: CASSLSPTGGLTYNEQFF; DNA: TGTGCCAGCAGCTTGAGTCCGACGGGGGGTTTGACCTACAATGAGCAGTTCTTC
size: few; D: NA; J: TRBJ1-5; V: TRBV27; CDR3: CASSFGGPNQPQHF; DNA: TGTGCCAGCAGCTTTGGGGGGCCGAATCAGCCCCAGCATTTT
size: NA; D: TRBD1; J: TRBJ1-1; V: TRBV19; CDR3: CASSIGGGLSTEAFF; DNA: TGTGCCAGTAGCATTGGAGGGGGCTTGAGTACTGAAGCTTTCTTT
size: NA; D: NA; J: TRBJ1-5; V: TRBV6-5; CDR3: CASSLSPARNQPQHF; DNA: TGTGCCAGCAGTTTAAGTCCGGCCCGCAATCAGCCCCAGCATTTT
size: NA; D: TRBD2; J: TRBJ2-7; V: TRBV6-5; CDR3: CASGITSGSLYEQYF; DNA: TGTGCCAGCGGAATAACTAGCGGGAGCCTTTACGAGCAGTACTTC
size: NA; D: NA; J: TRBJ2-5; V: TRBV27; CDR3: CASSFRGSLQETQYF; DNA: TGTGCCAGCAGTTTCCGCGGAAGCCTCCAAGAGACCCAGTACTTC
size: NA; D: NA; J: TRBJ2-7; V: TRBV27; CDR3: CASSLVGLTGRYEQYF; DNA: TGTGCCAGCAGTTTAGTGGGCCTAACAGGGAGGTACGAGCAGTACTTC
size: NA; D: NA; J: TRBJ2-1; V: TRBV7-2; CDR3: CASSTGLANEQFF; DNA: TGTGCCAGCAGCACGGGACTCGCTAATGAGCAGTTCTTC
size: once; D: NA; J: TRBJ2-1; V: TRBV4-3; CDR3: CASSQDTMGNEQFF; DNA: TGCGCCAGCAGCCAAGATACTATGGGAAATGAGCAGTTCTTC
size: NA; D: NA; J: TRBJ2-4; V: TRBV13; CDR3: CASSLGDMAGAQNIQYF; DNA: TGTGCCAGCAGCTTAGGGGATATGGCGGGGGCCCAGAACATTCAGTACTTC
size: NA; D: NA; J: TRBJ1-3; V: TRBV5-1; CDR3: CASRVGFTGNTIYF; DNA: TGCGCCAGCAGAGTGGGCTTCACTGGAAACACCATATATTTT
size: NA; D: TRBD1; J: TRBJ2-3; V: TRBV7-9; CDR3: CASSLNRGGSTDTQYF; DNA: TGTGCCAGCAGCTTAAACAGGGGTGGTAGCACAGATACGCAGTATTTT
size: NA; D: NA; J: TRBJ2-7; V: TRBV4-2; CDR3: CASSPHFGRLGEQYF; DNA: TGTGCCAGCAGCCCACATTTTGGGAGACTCGGCGAGCAGTACTTC
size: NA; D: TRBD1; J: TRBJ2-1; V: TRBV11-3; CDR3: CASSTQPGTGENEQFF; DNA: TGTGCCAGCAGCACCCAACCCGGGACAGGGGAAAATGAGCAGTTCTTC
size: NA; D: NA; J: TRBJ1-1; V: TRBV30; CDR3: CAWVGTPPMNTEAFF; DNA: TGTGCCTGGGTGGGGACTCCCCCAATGAACACTGAAGCTTTCTTT
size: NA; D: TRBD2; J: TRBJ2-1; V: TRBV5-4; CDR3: CASSSLLAGGLYNEQFF; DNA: TGTGCCAGCAGCTCTCTACTAGCGGGAGGGCTGTACAATGAGCAGTTCTTC
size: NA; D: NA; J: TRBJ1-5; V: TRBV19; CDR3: CASSIVTGSNQPQHF; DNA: TGTGCCAGTAGTATAGTAACAGGGAGCAATCAGCCCCAGCATTTT
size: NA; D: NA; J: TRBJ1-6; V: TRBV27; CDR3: CASSLVLGPGINSPLHF; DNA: TGTGCCAGCAGTTTAGTCTTAGGGCCAGGGATTAATTCACCCCTCCACTTT
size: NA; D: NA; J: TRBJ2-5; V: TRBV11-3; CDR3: CASSLFPGETQYF; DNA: TGTGCCAGCAGCTTATTCCCCGGGGAGACCCAGTACTTC
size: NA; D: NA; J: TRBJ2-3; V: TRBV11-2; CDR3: CASSPLGGMGTDTQYF; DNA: TGTGCCAGCAGCCCTCTCGGGGGTATGGGCACAGATACGCAGTATTTT
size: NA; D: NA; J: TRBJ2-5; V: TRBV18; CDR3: CASSLRDPQETQYF; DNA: TGTGCCAGCTCACTCCGGGACCCCCAAGAGACCCAGTACTTC
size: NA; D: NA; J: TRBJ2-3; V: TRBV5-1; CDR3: CASSPSPSSTDTQYF; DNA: TGCGCCAGCAGCCCCTCACCGTCTAGCACAGATACGCAGTATTTT
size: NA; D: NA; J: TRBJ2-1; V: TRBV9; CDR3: CASSVEGASSYNEQFF; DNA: TGTGCCAGCAGCGTCGAAGGGGCCTCCTCCTACAATGAGCAGTTCTTC
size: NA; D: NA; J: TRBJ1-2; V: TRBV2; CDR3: CASRPQRETFYGYTF; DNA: TGTGCCAGCCGACCCCAACGGGAGACCTTCTATGGCTACACCTTC
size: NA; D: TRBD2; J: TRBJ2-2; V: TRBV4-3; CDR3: CASSQGLAGAGGELFF; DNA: TGCGCCAGCAGCCAAGGACTAGCGGGAGCTGGCGGGGAGCTGTTTTTT
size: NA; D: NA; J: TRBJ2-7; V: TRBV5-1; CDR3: CASSLDPTGYEQYF; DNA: TGCGCCAGCAGCTTGGATCCAACAGGGTACGAGCAGTACTTC
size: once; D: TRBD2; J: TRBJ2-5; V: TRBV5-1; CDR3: CASSLLSGGGETQYF; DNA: TGCGCCAGCAGCTTACTTAGCGGGGGAGGGGAGACCCAGTACTTC
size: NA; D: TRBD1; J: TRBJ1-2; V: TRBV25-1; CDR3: CASSATGGDGYTF; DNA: TGTGCCAGCAGTGCCACAGGGGGAGATGGCTACACCTTC
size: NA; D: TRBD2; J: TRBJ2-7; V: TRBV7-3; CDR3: CASSFSGSGEYEQYF; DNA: TGTGCCAGCAGCTTTAGCGGGAGTGGGGAATACGAGCAGTACTTC
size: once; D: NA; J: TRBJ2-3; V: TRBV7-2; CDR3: CASSRTTDTQYF; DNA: TGTGCCAGCAGTAGGACCACAGATACGCAGTATTTT